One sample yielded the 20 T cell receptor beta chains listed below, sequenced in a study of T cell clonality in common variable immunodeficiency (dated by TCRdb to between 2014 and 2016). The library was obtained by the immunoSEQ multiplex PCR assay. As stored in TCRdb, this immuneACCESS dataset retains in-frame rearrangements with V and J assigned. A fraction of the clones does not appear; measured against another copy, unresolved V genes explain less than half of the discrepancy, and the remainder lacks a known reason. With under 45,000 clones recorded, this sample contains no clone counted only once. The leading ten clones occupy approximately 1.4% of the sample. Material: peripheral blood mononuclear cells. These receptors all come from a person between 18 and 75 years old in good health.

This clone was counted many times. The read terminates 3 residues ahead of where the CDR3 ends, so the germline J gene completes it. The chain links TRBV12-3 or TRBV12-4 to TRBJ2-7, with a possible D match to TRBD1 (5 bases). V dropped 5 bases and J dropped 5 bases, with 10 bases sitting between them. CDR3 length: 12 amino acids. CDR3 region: CASSPTANEQYF. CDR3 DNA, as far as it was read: TGTGCCAGCAGTCCGACAGCGAACGAG.

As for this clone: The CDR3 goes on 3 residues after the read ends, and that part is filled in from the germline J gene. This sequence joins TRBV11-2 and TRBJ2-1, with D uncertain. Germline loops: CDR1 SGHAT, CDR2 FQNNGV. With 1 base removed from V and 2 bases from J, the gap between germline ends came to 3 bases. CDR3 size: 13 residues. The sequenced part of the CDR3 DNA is TGTGCCAGCAGCTTAGCGGCCTACAATGAG. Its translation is CASSLAAYNE. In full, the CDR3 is CASSLAAYNEQFF. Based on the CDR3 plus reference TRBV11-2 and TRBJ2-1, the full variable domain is EAGVAQSPRYKIIEKRQSVAFWCNPISGHATLYWYQQILGQGPKLLIQFQNNGVVDDSQLPKDRFSAERLKGVDSTLKIQPAKLEDSAVYLCASSLAAYNEQFFGPGTRLTVL.

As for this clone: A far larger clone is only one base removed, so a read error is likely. CDR3 DNA, as far as it was read: TGCAGTGCTAGTGGGCGAGAGACG. It is translated as CSASGRET. The full CDR3 reads CSASGRETQYF. V is TRBV20-1 and J is TRBJ2-3; D is unclear. The read falls 3 residues short of the CDR3 end, and the missing part is taken from the germline J gene. Per germline, CDR1 DFQATT and CDR2 SNEGSKA (reference sequence). CDR3 length equals 11 residues.

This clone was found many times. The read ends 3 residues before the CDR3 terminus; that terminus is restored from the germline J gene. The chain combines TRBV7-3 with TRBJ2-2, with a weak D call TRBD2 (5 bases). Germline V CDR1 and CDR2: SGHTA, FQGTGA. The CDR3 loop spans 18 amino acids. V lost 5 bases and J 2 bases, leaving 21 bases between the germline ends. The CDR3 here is CASSPTRLSVLNTGELFF. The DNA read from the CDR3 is TGTGCCAGCAGCCCAACCCGTCTTAGCGTATTAAACACCGGGGAG. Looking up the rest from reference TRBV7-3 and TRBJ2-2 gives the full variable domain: GAGVSQTPSNKVTEKGKYVELRCDPISGHTALYWYRQSLGQGPEFLIYFQGTGAADDSGLPNDRFFAVRPEGSVSTLKIQRTERGDSAVYLCASSPTRLSVLNTGELFFGEGSRLTVL.

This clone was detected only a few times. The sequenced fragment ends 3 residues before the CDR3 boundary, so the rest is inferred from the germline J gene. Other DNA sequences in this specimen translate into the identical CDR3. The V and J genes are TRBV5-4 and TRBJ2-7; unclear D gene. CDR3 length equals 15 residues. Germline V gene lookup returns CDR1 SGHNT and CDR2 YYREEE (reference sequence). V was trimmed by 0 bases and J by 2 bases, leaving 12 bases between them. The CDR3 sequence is CASSLESRVAYEQYF. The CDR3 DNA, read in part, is TGTGCCAGCAGCTTGGAAAGTAGGGTAGCCTACGAG.

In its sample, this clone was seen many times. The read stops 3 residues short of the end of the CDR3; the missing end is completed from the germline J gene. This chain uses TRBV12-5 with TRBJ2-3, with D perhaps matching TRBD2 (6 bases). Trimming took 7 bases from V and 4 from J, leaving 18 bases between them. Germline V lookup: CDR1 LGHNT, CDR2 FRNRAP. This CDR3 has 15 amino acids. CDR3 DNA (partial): TGTGCTAGTGCCTTTTCCGGGGGTGTCGCAGATACG. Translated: CASAFSGGVADT. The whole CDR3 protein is CASAFSGGVADTQYF.

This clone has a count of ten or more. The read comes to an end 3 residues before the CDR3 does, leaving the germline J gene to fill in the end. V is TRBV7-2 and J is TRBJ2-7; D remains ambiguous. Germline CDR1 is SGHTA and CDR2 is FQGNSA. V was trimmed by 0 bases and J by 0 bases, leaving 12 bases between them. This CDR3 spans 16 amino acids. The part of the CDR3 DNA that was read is TGTGCCAGCAGCTTAGCGCCCCCCGGTAGCTCCTACGAG. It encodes CASSLAPPGSSYE. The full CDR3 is CASSLAPPGSSYEQYF.

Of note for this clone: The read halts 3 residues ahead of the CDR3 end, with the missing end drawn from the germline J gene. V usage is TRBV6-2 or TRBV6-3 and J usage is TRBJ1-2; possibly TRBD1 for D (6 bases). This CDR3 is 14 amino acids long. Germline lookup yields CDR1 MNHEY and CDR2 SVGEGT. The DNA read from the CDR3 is TGTGCCAGCAGCCCCTATGGGGGCTCCTACGAC. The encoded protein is CASSPYGGSYD. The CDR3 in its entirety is CASSPYGGSYDYTF.

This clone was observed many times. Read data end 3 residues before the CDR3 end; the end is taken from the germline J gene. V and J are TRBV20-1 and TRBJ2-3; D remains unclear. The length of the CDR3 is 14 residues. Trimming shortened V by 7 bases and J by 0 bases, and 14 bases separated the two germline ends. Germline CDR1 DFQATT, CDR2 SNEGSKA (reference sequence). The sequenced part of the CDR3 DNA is TGCAGTGGGCTAGAAAGCCCTAGCACAGATACG. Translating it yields CSGLESPSTDT. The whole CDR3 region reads CSGLESPSTDTQYF.

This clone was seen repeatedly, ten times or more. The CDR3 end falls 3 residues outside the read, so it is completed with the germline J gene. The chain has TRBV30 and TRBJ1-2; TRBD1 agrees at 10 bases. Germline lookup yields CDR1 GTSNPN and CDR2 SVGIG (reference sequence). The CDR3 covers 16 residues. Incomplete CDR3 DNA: TGTGCCTGGAGTCCGCTGACAGGGGGCGCCTTCGGCGGC. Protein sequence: CAWSPLTGGAFGG. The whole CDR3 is CAWSPLTGGAFGGYTF.

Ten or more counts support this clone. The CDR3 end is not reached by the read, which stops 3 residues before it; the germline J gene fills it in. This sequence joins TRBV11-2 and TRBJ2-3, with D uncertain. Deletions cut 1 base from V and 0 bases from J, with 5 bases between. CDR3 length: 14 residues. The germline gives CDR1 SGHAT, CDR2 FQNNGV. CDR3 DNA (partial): TGTGCCAGCAGCTTAGGCGGAAGCACAGATACG. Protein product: CASSLGGSTDT. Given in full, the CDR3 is CASSLGGSTDTQYF.

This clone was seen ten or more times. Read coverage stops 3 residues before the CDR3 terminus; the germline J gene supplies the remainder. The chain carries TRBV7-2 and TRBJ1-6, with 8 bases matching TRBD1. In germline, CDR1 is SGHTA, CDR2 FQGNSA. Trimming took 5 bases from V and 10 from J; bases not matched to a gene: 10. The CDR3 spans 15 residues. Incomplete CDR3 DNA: TGTGCCAGCAGCCCCCGGACAGGGATGGGCTCACCC. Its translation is CASSPRTGMGSP. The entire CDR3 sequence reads CASSPRTGMGSPLHF.

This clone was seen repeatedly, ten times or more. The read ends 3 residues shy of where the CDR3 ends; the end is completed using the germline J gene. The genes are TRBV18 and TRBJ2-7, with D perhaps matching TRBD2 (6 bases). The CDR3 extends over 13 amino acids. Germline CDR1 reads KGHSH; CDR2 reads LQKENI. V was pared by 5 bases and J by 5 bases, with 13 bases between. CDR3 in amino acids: CASSRDGGDEQYF. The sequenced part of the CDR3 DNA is TGTGCCAGCTCAAGGGACGGGGGAGACGAG.

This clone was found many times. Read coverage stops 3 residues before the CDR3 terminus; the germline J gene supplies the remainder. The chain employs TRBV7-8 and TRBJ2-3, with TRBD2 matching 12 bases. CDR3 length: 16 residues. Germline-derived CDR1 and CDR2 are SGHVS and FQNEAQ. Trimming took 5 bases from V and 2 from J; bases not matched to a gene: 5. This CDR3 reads CASSATSGRNTDTQYF. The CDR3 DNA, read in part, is TGTGCCAGCAGCGCGACTAGCGGGAGAAACACAGATACG.

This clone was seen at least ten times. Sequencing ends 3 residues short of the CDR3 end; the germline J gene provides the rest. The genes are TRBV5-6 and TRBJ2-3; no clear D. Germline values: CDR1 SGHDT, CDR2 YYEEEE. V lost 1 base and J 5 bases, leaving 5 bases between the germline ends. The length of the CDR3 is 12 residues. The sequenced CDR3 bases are TGTGCCAGCAGCTTGATTCGAGATACG. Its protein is CASSLIRDT. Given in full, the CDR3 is CASSLIRDTQYF. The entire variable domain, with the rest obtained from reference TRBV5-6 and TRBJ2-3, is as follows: DAGVTQSPTHLIKTRGQQVTLRCSPKSGHDTVSWYQQALGQGPQFIFQYYEEEERQRGNFPDRFSGHQFPNYSSELNVNALLLGDSALYLCASSLIRDTQYFGPGTRLTVL.

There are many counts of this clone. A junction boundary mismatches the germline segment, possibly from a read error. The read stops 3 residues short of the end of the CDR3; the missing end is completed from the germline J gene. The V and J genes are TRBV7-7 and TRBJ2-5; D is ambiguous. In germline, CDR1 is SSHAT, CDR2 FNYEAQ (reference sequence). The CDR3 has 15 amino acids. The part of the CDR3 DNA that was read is TGTGCTAGCAGCCTCCGAACAGATCCCCAAGAGACC. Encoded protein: CASSLRTDPQET. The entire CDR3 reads CASSLRTDPQETQYF.

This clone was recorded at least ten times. CDR3: CASSLSYYGYTF. The CDR3 bases that were read are TGTGCCAGCAGTTTATCTTATTATGGC. This rearrangement joins TRBV28 to TRBJ1-2; D gene uncertain. The read stops 3 residues short of the end of the CDR3; the missing end is completed from the germline J gene. The germline V gene has CDR1 MDHEN and CDR2 SYDVKM. This CDR3 region has 12 residues. The ends were cut back, 1 base at V and 5 bases at J, with 5 bases in the middle.

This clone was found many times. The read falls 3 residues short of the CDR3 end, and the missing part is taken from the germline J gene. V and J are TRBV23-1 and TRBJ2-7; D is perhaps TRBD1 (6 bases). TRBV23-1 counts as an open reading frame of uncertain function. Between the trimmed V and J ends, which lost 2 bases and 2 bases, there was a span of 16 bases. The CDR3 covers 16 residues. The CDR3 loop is CASSQVARDTPYEQYF. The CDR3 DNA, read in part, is TGCGCCAGCAGTCAAGTGGCCCGGGACACCCCCTACGAG.

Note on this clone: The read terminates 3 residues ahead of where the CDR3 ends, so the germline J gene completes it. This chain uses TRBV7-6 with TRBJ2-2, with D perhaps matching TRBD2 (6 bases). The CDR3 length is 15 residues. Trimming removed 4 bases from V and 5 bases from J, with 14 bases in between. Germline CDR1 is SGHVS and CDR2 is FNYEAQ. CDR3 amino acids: CASSSSSGGTGELFF. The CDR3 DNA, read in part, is TGTGCCAGCAGCTCGAGTAGCGGAGGTACCGGGGAG.

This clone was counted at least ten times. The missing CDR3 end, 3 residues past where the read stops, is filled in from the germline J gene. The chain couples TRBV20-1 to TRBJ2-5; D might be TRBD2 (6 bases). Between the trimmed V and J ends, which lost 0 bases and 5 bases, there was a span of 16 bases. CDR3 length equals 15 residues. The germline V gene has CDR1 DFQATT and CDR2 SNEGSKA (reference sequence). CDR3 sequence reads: CSARDSRGILETQYF. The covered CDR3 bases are TGCAGTGCTAGAGATAGCCGGGGGATTTTGGAGACC.